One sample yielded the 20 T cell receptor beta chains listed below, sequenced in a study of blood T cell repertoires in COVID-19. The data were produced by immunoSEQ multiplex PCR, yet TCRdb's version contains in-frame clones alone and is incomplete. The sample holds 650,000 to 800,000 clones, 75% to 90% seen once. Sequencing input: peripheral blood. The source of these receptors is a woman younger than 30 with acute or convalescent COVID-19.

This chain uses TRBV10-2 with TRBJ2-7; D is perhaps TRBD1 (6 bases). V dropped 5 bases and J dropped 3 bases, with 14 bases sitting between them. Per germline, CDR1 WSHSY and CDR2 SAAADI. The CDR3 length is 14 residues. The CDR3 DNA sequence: TGCGCCAGCAGTCGGACAGCCGAATACTACGAGCAGTACTTC. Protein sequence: CASSRTAEYYEQYF.

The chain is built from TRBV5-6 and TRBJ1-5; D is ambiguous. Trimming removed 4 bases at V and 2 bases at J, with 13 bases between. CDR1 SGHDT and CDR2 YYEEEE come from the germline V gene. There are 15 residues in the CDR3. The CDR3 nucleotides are TGTGCCAGCAGCCTGGGAATGCCGGGCAATCAGCCCCAGCATTTT. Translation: CASSLGMPGNQPQHF.

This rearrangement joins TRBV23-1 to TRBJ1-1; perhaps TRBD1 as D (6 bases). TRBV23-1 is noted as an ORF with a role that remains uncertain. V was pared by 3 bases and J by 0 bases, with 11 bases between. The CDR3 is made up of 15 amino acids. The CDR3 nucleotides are TGCGCCAGCAGTCATGTACAGGGCATGAACACTGAAGCTTTCTTT. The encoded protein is CASSHVQGMNTEAFF.

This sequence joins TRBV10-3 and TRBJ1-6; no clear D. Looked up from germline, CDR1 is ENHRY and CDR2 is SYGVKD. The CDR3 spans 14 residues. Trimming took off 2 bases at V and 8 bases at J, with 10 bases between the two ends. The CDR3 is CAISEEGRDSPLHF. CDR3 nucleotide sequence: TGTGCCATCAGTGAGGAGGGTAGGGATTCACCCCTCCACTTT.

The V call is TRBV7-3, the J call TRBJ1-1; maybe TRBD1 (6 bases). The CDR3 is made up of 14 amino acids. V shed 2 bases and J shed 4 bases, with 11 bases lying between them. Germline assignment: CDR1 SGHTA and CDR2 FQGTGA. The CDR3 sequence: CASSLQGWITEAFF. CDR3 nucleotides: TGTGCCAGCAGCTTACAGGGGTGGATCACTGAAGCTTTCTTT.

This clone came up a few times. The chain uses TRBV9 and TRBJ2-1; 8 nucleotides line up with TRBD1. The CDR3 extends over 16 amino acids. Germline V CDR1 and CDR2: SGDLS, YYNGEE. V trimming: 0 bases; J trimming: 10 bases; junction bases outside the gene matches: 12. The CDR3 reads CASSVGIGTGEREQFF. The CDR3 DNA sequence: TGTGCCAGCAGCGTAGGTATTGGGACAGGAGAAAGAGAGCAGTTCTTC.

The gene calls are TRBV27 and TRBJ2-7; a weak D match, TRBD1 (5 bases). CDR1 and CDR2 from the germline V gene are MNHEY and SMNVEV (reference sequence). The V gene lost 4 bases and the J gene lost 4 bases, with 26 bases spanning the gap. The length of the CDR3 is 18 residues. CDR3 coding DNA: TGTGCCAGCAGTTCATCCTATCGACAGACCATCCCGACTTACGAGCAGTACTTC. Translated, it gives CASSSSYRQTIPTYEQYF.

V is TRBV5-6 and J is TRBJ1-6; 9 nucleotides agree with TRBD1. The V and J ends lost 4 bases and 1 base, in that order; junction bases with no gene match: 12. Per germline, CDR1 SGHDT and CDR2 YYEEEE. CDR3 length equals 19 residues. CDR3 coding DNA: TGTGCCAGCAGCCGCTTGGACAGGGGCCACGTTTCCTATAATTCACCCCTCCACTTT. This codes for CASSRLDRGHVSYNSPLHF.

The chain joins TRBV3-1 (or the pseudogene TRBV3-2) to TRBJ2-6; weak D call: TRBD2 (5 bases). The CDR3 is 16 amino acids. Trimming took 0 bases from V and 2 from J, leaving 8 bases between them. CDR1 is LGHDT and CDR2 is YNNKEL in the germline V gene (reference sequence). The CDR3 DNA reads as TGTGCCAGCAGCCAAGATCGAGGGACTGGGGCCAACGTCCTGACTTTC. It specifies CASSQDRGTGANVLTF.

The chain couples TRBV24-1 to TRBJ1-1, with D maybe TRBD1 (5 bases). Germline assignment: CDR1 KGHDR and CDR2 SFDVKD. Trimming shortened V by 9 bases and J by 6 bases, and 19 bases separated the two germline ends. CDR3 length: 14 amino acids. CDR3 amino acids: CATSLYWMGPEAFF. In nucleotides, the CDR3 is TGTGCCACCTCTCTTTACTGGATGGGGCCTGAAGCTTTCTTT.

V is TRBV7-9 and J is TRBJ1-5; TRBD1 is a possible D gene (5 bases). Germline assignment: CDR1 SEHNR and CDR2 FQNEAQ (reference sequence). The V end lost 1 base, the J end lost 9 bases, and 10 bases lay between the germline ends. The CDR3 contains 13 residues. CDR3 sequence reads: CASSLEGLGPQHF. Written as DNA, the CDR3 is TGTGCCAGCAGCTTAGAGGGGTTAGGGCCCCAGCATTTT. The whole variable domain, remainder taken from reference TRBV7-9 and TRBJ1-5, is DTGVSQNPRHKITKRGQNVTFRCDPISEHNRLYWYRQTLGQGPEFLTYFQNEAQLEKSRLLSDRFSAERPKGSFSTLEIQRTEQGDSAMYLCASSLEGLGPQHFGDGTRLSIL.

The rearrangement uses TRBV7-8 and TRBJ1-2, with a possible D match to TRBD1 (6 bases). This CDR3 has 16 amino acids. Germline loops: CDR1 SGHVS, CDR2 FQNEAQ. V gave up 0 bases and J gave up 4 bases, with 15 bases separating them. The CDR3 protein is CASSLAQGILGYGYTF. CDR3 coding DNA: TGTGCCAGCAGCTTAGCGCAGGGGATCCTTGGCTATGGCTACACCTTC.

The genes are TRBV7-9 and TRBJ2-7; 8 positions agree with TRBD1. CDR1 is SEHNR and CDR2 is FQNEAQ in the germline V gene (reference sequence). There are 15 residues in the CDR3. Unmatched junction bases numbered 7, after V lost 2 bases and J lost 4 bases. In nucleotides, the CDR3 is TGTGCCAGCAGCTTACCAGGGGGCGCGTTATACGAGCAGTACTTC. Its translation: CASSLPGGALYEQYF.

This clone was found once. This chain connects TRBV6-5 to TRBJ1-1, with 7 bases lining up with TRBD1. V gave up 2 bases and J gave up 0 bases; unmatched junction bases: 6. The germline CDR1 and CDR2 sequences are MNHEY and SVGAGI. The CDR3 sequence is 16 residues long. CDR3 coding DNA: TGTGCCAGCAGTTACACGAGGACAGGAATGAACACTGAAGCTTTCTTT. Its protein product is CASSYTRTGMNTEAFF.

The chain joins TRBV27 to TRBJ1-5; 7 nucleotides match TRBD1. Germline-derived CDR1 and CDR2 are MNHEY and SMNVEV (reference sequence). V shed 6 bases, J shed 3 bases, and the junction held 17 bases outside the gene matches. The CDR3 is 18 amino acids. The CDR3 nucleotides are TGTGCCAGCAGCCTTACCCCACCGGGACAGAGCTTCAATCAGCCCCAGCATTTT. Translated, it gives CASSLTPPGQSFNQPQHF.

The CDR3 bases are TGTGCCAGCAGCCAACGCGCTGAAGCTTTCTTT. This sequence encodes CASSQRAEAFF. The chain recombines TRBV3-1 (or the pseudogene TRBV3-2) with TRBJ1-1; D remains unclear. V lost 2 bases and J 6 bases, leaving 4 bases between the germline ends. Per germline, CDR1 LGHDT and CDR2 YNNKEL (reference sequence). The CDR3 runs 11 residues.

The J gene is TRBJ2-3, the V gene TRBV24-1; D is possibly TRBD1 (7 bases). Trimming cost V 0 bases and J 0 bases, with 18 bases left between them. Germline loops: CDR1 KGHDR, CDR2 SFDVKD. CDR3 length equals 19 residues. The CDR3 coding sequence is TGTGCCACCAGTGATTTGGGAGGGCAGACAGGGAAGAGCACAGATACGCAGTATTTT. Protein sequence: CATSDLGGQTGKSTDTQYF.

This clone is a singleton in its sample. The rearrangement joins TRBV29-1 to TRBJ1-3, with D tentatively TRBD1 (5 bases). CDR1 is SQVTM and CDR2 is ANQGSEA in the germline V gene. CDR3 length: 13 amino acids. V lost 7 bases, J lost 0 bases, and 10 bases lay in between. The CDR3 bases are TGCAGCGCCTCCGACAGCTCTGGAAACACCATATATTTT. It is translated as CSASDSSGNTIYF.

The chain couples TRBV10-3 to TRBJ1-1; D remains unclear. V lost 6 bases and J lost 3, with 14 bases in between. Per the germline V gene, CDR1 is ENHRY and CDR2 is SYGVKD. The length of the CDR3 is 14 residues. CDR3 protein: CAIRGVGMDTEAFF. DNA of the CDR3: TGTGCCATCAGGGGAGTTGGAATGGACACTGAAGCTTTCTTT.

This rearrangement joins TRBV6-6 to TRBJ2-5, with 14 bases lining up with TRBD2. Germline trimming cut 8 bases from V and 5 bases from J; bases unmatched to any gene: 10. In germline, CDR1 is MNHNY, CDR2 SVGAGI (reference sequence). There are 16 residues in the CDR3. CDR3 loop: CASRATSGGALETQYF. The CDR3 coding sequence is TGTGCCAGCCGGGCGACTAGCGGGGGGGCCTTGGAGACCCAGTACTTC.